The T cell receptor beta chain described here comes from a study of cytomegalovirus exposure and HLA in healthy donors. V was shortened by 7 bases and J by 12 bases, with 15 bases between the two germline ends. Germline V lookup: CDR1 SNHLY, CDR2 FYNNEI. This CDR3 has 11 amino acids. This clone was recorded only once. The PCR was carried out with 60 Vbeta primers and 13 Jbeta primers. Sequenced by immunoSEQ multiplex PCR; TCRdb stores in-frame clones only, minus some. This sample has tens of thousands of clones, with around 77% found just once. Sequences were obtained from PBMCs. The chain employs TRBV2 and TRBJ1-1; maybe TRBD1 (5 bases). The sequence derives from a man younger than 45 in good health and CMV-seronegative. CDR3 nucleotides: TGTGCCAGCATGGGGTCGGGGGAACCTTTCTTT. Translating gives CASMGSGEPFF.